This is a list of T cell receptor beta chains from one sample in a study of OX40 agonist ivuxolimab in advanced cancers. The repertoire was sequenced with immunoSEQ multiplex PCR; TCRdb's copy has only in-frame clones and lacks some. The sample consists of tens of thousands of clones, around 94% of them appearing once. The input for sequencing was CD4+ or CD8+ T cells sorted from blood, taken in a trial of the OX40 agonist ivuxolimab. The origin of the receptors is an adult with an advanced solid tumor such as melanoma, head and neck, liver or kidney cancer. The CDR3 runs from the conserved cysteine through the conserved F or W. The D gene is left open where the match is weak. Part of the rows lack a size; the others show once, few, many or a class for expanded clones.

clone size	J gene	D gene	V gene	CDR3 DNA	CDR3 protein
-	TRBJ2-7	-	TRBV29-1	TGCGCCGGGGCAACCTCCCTCTACGAGCAGTACTTC	CAGATSLYEQYF
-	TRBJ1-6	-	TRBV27	TGTGCCAGCGGGATGCAAAGCTCTACCCTCCACTTT	CASGMQSSTLHF
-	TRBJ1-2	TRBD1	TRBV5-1	TGCGCCAGCAGCTTCGGACAGGAGATCGCGTATGGCTACACCTTC	CASSFGQEIAYGYTF
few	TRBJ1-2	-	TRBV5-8	TGTGCCAGCAGCAGGGACTCTTATGGCTACACCTTC	CASSRDSYGYTF
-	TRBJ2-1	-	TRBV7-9	TGTGCCAGCAGCTTAGTCAGCTACAATGAGCAGTTCTTC	CASSLVSYNEQFF
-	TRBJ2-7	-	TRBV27	TGTGCCAGCACCGAGGGGAACGAGCAGTACTTC	CASTEGNEQYF
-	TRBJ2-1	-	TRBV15	TGTGCCACCAGCAGAGATGCGCGGGACTGGGCGTGGAATGAGCAGTTCTTC	CATSRDARDWAWNEQFF
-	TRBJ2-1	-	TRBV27	TGTGCCAGCAGTTTCGGAGGTGAGCAGTTCTTC	CASSFGGEQFF
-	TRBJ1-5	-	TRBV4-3	TGCGCCAGCAGCCCCGAAAGAGGGGGGTATCAGCCCCAGCATTTT	CASSPERGGYQPQHF
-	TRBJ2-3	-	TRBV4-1	TGCGCCAGCAGCCAGACCCTAGGGGCAGATACGCAGTATTTT	CASSQTLGADTQYF
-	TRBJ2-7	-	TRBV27	TGTGCCAGCACTTCTTTAGGGGGTCTTGGCGAGCAGTACTTC	CASTSLGGLGEQYF
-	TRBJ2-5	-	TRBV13	TGTGCCAGCAGCTTATGGGGGTACGGGGAGACCCAGTACTTC	CASSLWGYGETQYF
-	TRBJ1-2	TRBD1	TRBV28	TGTGCCAGCAGTTTTCAGGGGGCACTGGGCTACACCTTC	CASSFQGALGYTF
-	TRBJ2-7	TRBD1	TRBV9	TGTGCCAGCAGCTCGGGGACAGGGGTATACGAGCAGTACTTC	CASSSGTGVYEQYF
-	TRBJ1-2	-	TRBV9	TGTGCCAGCAGCCCACCGGGGGCAGATGGTTATGGCTACACCTTC	CASSPPGADGYGYTF
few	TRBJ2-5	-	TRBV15	TGTGCCACCAGCAGAGAGGGGATCGCAGAGACCCAGTACTTC	CATSREGIAETQYF
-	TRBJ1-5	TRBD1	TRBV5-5	TGTGCCAGCAGCTCCGGGACAGGGGGCGGCAATCAGCCCCAGCATTTT	CASSSGTGGGNQPQHF
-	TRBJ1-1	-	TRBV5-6	TGTGCCAGCAGCTTGGCCGTGGAGGGAAACACTGAAGCTTTCTTT	CASSLAVEGNTEAFF
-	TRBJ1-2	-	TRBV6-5	TGTGCCAGCAGTTCAGGCGCTGGCTATGGCTACACCTTC	CASSSGAGYGYTF
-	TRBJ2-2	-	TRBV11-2	TGTGCCAGCAGACCAGAGGGCGGTGGGTCAACCGGGGAGCTGTTTTTT	CASRPEGGGSTGELFF
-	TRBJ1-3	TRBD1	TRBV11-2	TGTGCCAGCAGCGAAAGGGGGCGTGGAAACACCATATATTTT	CASSERGRGNTIYF
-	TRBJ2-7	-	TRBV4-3	TGCGCCAGCAGCCAAGCTCCAGGGGACCCCTTCTACGAGCAGTACTTC	CASSQAPGDPFYEQYF
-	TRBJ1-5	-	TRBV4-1	TGCGCCAGCAGCCTTACTACAGGGCCCCCGGGGCAGCCCCAGCATTTT	CASSLTTGPPGQPQHF
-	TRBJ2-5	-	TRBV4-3	TGCGCCAGCAGCCAAGATTTGAACAGTCAAGAGACCCAGTACTTC	CASSQDLNSQETQYF
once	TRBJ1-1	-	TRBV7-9	TGTGCCAGCAGCTTATACGGGGACACTGAAGCTTTCTTT	CASSLYGDTEAFF
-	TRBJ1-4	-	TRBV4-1	TGCGCCAGCAGCCAGGAAGAGGGGGGCCTAGGTGAAAAACTGTTTTTT	CASSQEEGGLGEKLFF
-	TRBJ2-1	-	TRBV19	TGTGCCAGCCAGGAGGCCTCTGAGCAGTTCTTC	CASQEASEQFF
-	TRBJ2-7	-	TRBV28	TGTGCCAGCAGTTTAGGGCTGGCTTCCTACGAGCAGTACTTC	CASSLGLASYEQYF
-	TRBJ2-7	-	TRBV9	TGTGCCAGCAGCCCCCGGGATCGGACCTACGAGCAGTACTTC	CASSPRDRTYEQYF